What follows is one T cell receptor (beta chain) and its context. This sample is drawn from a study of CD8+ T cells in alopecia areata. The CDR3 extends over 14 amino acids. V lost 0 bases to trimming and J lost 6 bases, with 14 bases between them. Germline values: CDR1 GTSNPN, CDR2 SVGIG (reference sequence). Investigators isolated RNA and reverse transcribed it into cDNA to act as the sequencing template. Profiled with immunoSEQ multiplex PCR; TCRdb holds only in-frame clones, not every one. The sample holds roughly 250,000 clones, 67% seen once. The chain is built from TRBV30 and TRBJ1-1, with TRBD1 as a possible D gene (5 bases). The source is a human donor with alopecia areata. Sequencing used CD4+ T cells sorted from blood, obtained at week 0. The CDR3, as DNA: TGTGCCTGGAGTGTTCTGGTTTCGGGGGCTGAAGCTTTCTTT. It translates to CAWSVLVSGAEAFF. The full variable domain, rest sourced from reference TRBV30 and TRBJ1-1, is SQTIHQWPATLVQPVGSPLSLECTVEGTSNPNLYWYRQAAGRGLQLLFYSVGIGQISSEVPQNLSASRPQDRQFILSSKKLLLSDSGFYLCAWSVLVSGAEAFFGQGTRLTVV.